The 8 T cell receptor beta chains listed next were all sequenced from one sample in a study of blood T cell repertoires in COVID-19. Sequenced by immunoSEQ multiplex PCR; TCRdb stores in-frame clones only, minus some. The table records 300,000 to 450,000 clones, about 92% of them present only once. Sample: peripheral blood. These receptor sequences come from a woman aged 55-75 years with COVID-19, enrolled during active disease.

The CDR3 DNA reads as TGTGCCAGCAGCTTACGTCTTAATCAGCCCCAGCATTTT. It encodes CASSLRLNQPQHF. The chain couples TRBV11-2 to TRBJ1-5; D uncertain. CDR3 size: 13 residues. With 2 bases removed from V and 4 bases from J, the gap between germline ends came to 6 bases. CDR1 SGHAT and CDR2 FQNNGV come from the germline V gene.

The chain is built from TRBV12-5 and TRBJ2-3, with TRBD2 identical over 7 bases. CDR1 is LGHNT and CDR2 is FRNRAP in the germline V gene. CDR3 length equals 16 residues. After removal of 7 bases from V and 0 bases from J, the junction contained 10 bases not matched to a gene. The CDR3 coding sequence is TGTGCTAGTGATTCCCCGGGGGGACCTAGCACAGATACGCAGTATTTT. Amino acid sequence: CASDSPGGPSTDTQYF.

This rearrangement joins TRBV10-1 to TRBJ1-2, with 7 bases aligning to TRBD1. The CDR3 has 15 amino acids. Looked up from germline, CDR1 is WNHNN and CDR2 is SYGVQD (reference sequence). Trimming at V came to 0 bases and at J to 4 bases, leaving 5 bases not matched to a gene. The DNA for the CDR3 is TGCGCCAGCAGTGAGTCCCGGACAGGCACCTATGGCTACACCTTC. It encodes CASSESRTGTYGYTF.

V gene TRBV7-3 combines with J gene TRBJ2-3; the D gene is possibly TRBD2 (5 bases). Germline V CDR1 and CDR2: SGHTA, FQGTGA. The ends were cut back, 4 bases at V and 5 bases at J, with 10 bases in the middle. CDR3 length: 13 amino acids. The CDR3 protein is CASSSAVGDTQYF. CDR3 in DNA: TGTGCCAGCAGCTCAGCGGTGGGAGATACGCAGTATTTT.

V usage is TRBV7-6 and J usage is TRBJ1-1, with 9 bases identical to TRBD1. From germline, CDR1 is SGHVS and CDR2 FNYEAQ. The trim removed 3 bases at V and 4 bases at J, leaving 6 bases unmatched. The CDR3 consists of 15 residues. The chain's CDR3 is CASSFTGGRVTEAFF. DNA of the CDR3: TGTGCCAGCAGCTTCACAGGGGGCAGGGTCACTGAAGCTTTCTTT. The complete variable domain, with remaining parts taken from reference TRBV7-6 and TRBJ1-1, reads GAGVSQSPRYKVTKRGQDVALRCDPISGHVSLYWYRQALGQGPEFLTYFNYEAQQDKSGLPNDRFSAERPEGSISTLTIQRTEQRDSAMYRCASSFTGGRVTEAFFGQGTRLTVV.

The chain joins TRBV5-1 to TRBJ1-6, with D unresolved. This CDR3 is 16 amino acids long. The V and J ends lost 0 bases and 6 bases respectively, with 13 bases between them. Per the germline V gene, CDR1 is SGHRS and CDR2 is YFSETQ. CDR3 in amino acids: CASSLGSRRGNSPLHF. The CDR3 DNA is TGCGCCAGCAGCTTGGGCTCCCGAAGAGGTAATTCACCCCTCCACTTT.

The rearrangement uses TRBV23-1 and TRBJ1-6; 7 bases match TRBD1. TRBV23-1 is filed as an ORF, its function uncertain. V lost 2 bases, J lost 0 bases, and 10 bases stayed unmatched. The CDR3 is 19 amino acids. The CDR3 nucleotides read TGCGCCAGCAGTCAAAGGACGGCAGGGGGAAGCTCCTATAATTCACCCCTCCACTTT. Encoded protein: CASSQRTAGGSSYNSPLHF.

The table lists this clone with a count of one. V and J are TRBV18 and TRBJ1-4; 12 bases match TRBD1. J gave up 5 bases and V 4 bases, and 5 bases lay outside the gene matches. Per germline, CDR1 KGHSH and CDR2 LQKENI. The CDR3 totals 16 residues. The CDR3: CASSLGTGGSNEKLFF. The CDR3 DNA sequence: TGTGCCAGCTCACTCGGGACAGGGGGCTCAAATGAAAAACTGTTTTTT.